Below are 13 T cell receptor beta chains sequenced from a single sample in a study of blood T cell repertoires in COVID-19. Assay: immunoSEQ multiplex PCR; the TCRdb copy retains only in-frame clones and omits some. The data contain 250,000 to 350,000 clones, 75% to 90% of them singletons. Sequencing was carried out using peripheral blood. The receptors derive from a woman aged 70-85 years with COVID-19, enrolled during active disease.

V gene TRBV30 combines with J gene TRBJ2-7; D call uncertain. CDR3 size: 13 residues. V was pared by 6 bases and J by 0 bases, with 12 bases between. Germline V gives CDR1 GTSNPN, CDR2 SVGIG (reference sequence). In DNA form, the CDR3 reads TGTGCCTGCACCTTAACCGGCTCCTACGAGCAGTACTTC. Its protein product is CACTLTGSYEQYF.

This chain uses TRBV7-2 with TRBJ2-1, with TRBD2 matching over 7 bases. The length of the CDR3 is 14 residues. Trimming removed 5 bases from V and 13 bases from J; junction bases left unmatched: 14. Germline CDR1 reads SGHTA; CDR2 reads FQGNSA. The CDR3 DNA reads as TGTGCCAGCAGCCCGCGACCGACTAGCTCCGCACAGTTCTTC. It specifies CASSPRPTSSAQFF.

This chain connects TRBV21-1 to TRBJ2-3; TRBD2, the D gene given by the table, was not confirmed from the DNA. TRBV21-1 is an annotated pseudogene. CDR3 length: 18 amino acids. CDR3 region: CASSKLSQLAGGVDTQYF. CDR3 nucleotide sequence: TGTGCCAGCAGCAAACTGTCCCAACTAGCGGGGGGAGTGGATACGCAGTATTTT.

Note on this clone: Distinct nucleotide sequences in the sample also encode this CDR3. The rearrangement uses TRBV7-9 and TRBJ1-3, with D possibly TRBD1 on 6 matching bases. The germline V gene encodes CDR1 SEHNR and CDR2 FQNEAQ (reference sequence). The V end lost 1 base, the J end lost 2 bases, and 6 bases lay between the germline ends. CDR3 size: 14 residues. In DNA form, the CDR3 reads TGTGCCAGCAGCTTAGACAGGGCTGGAAACACCATATATTTT. As protein: CASSLDRAGNTIYF.

The rearrangement joins TRBV6-6 to TRBJ2-7; 12 nucleotides line up with TRBD2. The germline gives CDR1 MNHNY, CDR2 SVGAGI (reference sequence). The trim removed 4 bases at V and 4 bases at J, leaving 2 bases unmatched. This CDR3 contains 14 residues. The CDR3 DNA sequence: TGTGCCAGCAGTTCGGGACTAGCGGGTTACGAGCAGTACTTC. Amino acids: CASSSGLAGYEQYF.

This sequence joins TRBV2 and TRBJ2-5; TRBD2 might be the D (7 bases). This CDR3 contains 13 residues. Germline values: CDR1 SNHLY, CDR2 FYNNEI. V lost 6 bases and J lost 5, with 13 bases in between. CDR3 DNA: TGTGCCAGCAGGGGGGGGGCTTGGGAGACCCAGTACTTC. Translation: CASRGGAWETQYF. Complete variable domain (other parts from reference TRBV2 and TRBJ2-5): EPEVTQTPSHQVTQMGQEVILRCVPISNHLYFYWYRQILGQKVEFLVSFYNNEISEKSEIFDDQFSVERPDGSNFTLKIRSTKLEDSAMYFCASRGGAWETQYFGPGTRLLVL.

The J gene is TRBJ1-2, the V gene TRBV5-1; D gene ambiguous. V was trimmed by 4 bases and J by 5 bases, leaving 12 bases between them. Germline V gene sequence: CDR1 SGHRS, CDR2 YFSETQ. The CDR3 loop spans 13 amino acids. CDR3 bases: TGCGCCAGCAGCCCCATAGACACTTATGGCTACACCTTC. Translated, it gives CASSPIDTYGYTF.

This chain uses TRBV7-9 with TRBJ2-5; 7 nucleotides agree with TRBD1. Germline CDR1 is SEHNR and CDR2 is FQNEAQ (reference sequence). V trimming: 5 bases; J trimming: 1 base; junction bases outside the gene matches: 7. CDR3 length: 15 residues. This CDR3 reads CASSLRQGGQETQYF. For the CDR3, the DNA is TGTGCCAGCAGCCTTCGACAGGGTGGCCAAGAGACCCAGTACTTC.

The J gene is TRBJ1-2, the V gene TRBV27, with D maybe TRBD1 (6 bases). Trimming removed 8 bases at V and 4 bases at J, with 20 bases between. This CDR3 region has 15 residues. CDR1 and CDR2 (germline): MNHEY, SMNVEV (reference sequence). The CDR3 protein is CASLGDMLTSYGYTF. CDR3 nucleotide sequence: TGTGCCAGCCTTGGGGACATGCTGACCAGCTATGGCTACACCTTC.

This clone was seen only once. The chain is built from TRBV5-1 and TRBJ2-3, with TRBD2 matching over 10 bases. The germline CDR1 and CDR2 sequences are SGHRS and YFSETQ. With 2 bases clipped from V and 1 base from J, the junction kept 1 base outside the gene matches. The CDR3 has 15 residues. For the CDR3, the DNA is TGCGCCAGCAGCTTTACTAGCGGGGGCACAGATACGCAGTATTTT. Protein sequence: CASSFTSGGTDTQYF.

The V gene is TRBV28, the J gene TRBJ1-2, with a weak D call TRBD1 (5 bases). The CDR3 covers 13 residues. Germline values: CDR1 MDHEN, CDR2 SYDVKM. Trimming cost V 3 bases and J 7 bases, with 12 bases left between them. CDR3 loop: CASSFRDTGGYTF. The DNA of the CDR3 is TGTGCCAGCAGTTTCCGCGATACAGGTGGCTACACCTTC.

This rearrangement joins TRBV11-2 to TRBJ2-5; perhaps TRBD1 as D (5 bases). V lost 2 bases and J lost 4, with 20 bases in between. From germline, CDR1 is SGHAT and CDR2 FQNNGV. There are 17 residues in the CDR3. The CDR3: CASSLYHLAGSGETQYF. CDR3 in DNA: TGTGCCAGCAGCTTATACCATCTTGCAGGGTCGGGAGAGACCCAGTACTTC.

V gene TRBV6-5 combines with J gene TRBJ2-2; weak D call: TRBD2 (6 bases). The germline V gene has CDR1 MNHEY and CDR2 SVGAGI. V dropped 6 bases and J dropped 1 base, with 9 bases sitting between them. The CDR3 is 14 residues long. This CDR3 is CASREGRNTGELFF. The CDR3 bases are TGTGCCAGCAGGGAGGGAAGGAACACCGGGGAGCTGTTTTTT.